This is a list of T cell receptor beta chains from one sample in a study of T cells in Graves' hyperthyroidism and ophthalmopathy. TCRdb reprocessed the multiplex PCR reads with MiXCR, giving one entry per CDR3 protein. The top ten hold approximately 12% of the sample, which has 500,000 to 800,000 distinct CDR3 sequences, roughly 15% seen once. The sample consisted of blood. The source of these receptors is a woman in her forties or fifties with Graves' ophthalmopathy. Both conserved end residues are part of each CDR3. D genes are given only for firm matches. Rows give clone size only sometimes, using once, few, many, or a class for an expanded clone.

j_gene: TRBJ2-2
v_gene: TRBV29-1
abundance: -
d_gene: -
CDR3aa: CSVEYTGELFF
CDR3nt: TGCAGCGTTGAGTACACCGGGGAGCTGTTTTTT

j_gene: TRBJ2-1
v_gene: TRBV4-1
abundance: -
d_gene: TRBD1
CDR3aa: CASSQVKTGGSYNEQFF
CDR3nt: TGCGCCAGCAGCCAAGTTAAAACAGGGGGCTCCTACAATGAGCAGTTCTTC

j_gene: TRBJ2-7
v_gene: TRBV28
abundance: -
d_gene: TRBD1
CDR3aa: CASRPPGTGGYEQYF
CDR3nt: TGTGCCAGCAGGCCTCCAGGGACAGGAGGATACGAGCAGTACTTC

j_gene: TRBJ2-7
v_gene: TRBV11-2
abundance: many
d_gene: -
CDR3aa: CASSLSGVHEQYF
CDR3nt: TGTGCCAGCAGCTTGTCGGGGGTCCACGAGCAGTACTTC

j_gene: TRBJ2-2
v_gene: TRBV9
abundance: few
d_gene: -
CDR3aa: CASSVNPTGELFF
CDR3nt: TGTGCCAGCAGCGTAAACCCCACCGGGGAGCTGTTTTTT

j_gene: TRBJ1-2
v_gene: TRBV29-1
abundance: -
d_gene: TRBD1
CDR3aa: CSVGDRRGYTF
CDR3nt: TGCAGCGTTGGGGACAGGCGCGGCTACACCTTC

j_gene: TRBJ2-7
v_gene: TRBV12-3/TRBV12-4
abundance: -
d_gene: -
CDR3aa: CASSFYCSGLSYEQYF
CDR3nt: TGTGCCAGCAGTTTCTATTGTAGCGGTCTATCCTACGAGCAGTACTTC

j_gene: TRBJ2-5
v_gene: TRBV9
abundance: few
d_gene: TRBD2
CDR3aa: CASSTQRLAAAPPETQYF
CDR3nt: TGTGCCAGCAGTACTCAACGACTAGCGGCCGCCCCTCCGGAGACCCAGTACTTC

j_gene: TRBJ1-2
v_gene: TRBV7-3
abundance: many
d_gene: -
CDR3aa: CASSFKAAIGDYGYTF
CDR3nt: TGTGCCAGCAGCTTTAAGGCCGCTATCGGAGACTATGGCTACACCTTC

j_gene: TRBJ2-3
v_gene: TRBV20-1
abundance: many
d_gene: -
CDR3aa: CSAREGRVGDTQYF
CDR3nt: TGCAGTGCTAGAGAGGGGCGGGTGGGAGATACGCAGTATTTT

j_gene: TRBJ1-1
v_gene: TRBV5-6
abundance: many
d_gene: -
CDR3aa: CASSRVEGTNYDAFF
CDR3nt: TGTGCCAGCAGCCGTGTGGAGGGGACAAACTATGACGCTTTCTTT

j_gene: TRBJ1-2
v_gene: TRBV6-5
abundance: many
d_gene: -
CDR3aa: CASSYSRTDYGYTF
CDR3nt: TGTGCCAGCAGTTACTCCCGGACAGACTATGGCTACACCTTC

j_gene: TRBJ1-6
v_gene: TRBV28
abundance: many
d_gene: -
CDR3aa: CASSFDRQKGSPLHF
CDR3nt: TGTGCCAGCAGTTTTGACAGACAAAAGGGTTCACCCCTCCACTTT

j_gene: TRBJ2-5
v_gene: TRBV6-5
abundance: many
d_gene: -
CDR3aa: CASSYFPGGSGQETQYF
CDR3nt: TGTGCCAGCAGTTACTTTCCTGGAGGCTCGGGCCAAGAGACCCAGTACTTC

j_gene: TRBJ1-3
v_gene: TRBV6-1
abundance: -
d_gene: -
CDR3aa: CASSPQHGTGNTIYF
CDR3nt: TGTGCCAGCAGCCCTCAACACGGAACTGGAAACACCATATATTTT

j_gene: TRBJ2-3
v_gene: TRBV2
abundance: few
d_gene: TRBD2
CDR3aa: CARVAALAGEIADTQYF
CDR3nt: TGTGCCAGGGTTGCCGCCTTAGCGGGAGAAATAGCAGATACGCAGTATTTT

j_gene: TRBJ2-1
v_gene: TRBV28
abundance: many
d_gene: TRBD2
CDR3aa: CASSSTRTSGTYNEQFF
CDR3nt: TGTGCCAGCAGTTCCACCCGGACTAGCGGGACCTACAATGAGCAGTTCTTC

j_gene: TRBJ2-5
v_gene: TRBV5-1
abundance: few
d_gene: -
CDR3aa: CASSLGGPGTLQETQYF
CDR3nt: TGCGCCAGCAGCTTGGGGGGGCCTGGGACACTCCAAGAGACCCAGTACTTC

j_gene: TRBJ1-5
v_gene: TRBV6-1
abundance: many
d_gene: -
CDR3aa: CASSSQGPGAASNQPQHF
CDR3nt: TGTGCCAGCAGTAGCCAAGGCCCCGGGGCGGCTAGCAATCAGCCCCAGCATTTT

j_gene: TRBJ2-2
v_gene: TRBV20-1
abundance: many
d_gene: TRBD2
CDR3aa: CSAEALGGDRDTGELFF
CDR3nt: TGCAGTGCTGAGGCTCTGGGGGGGGACCGGGACACCGGGGAGCTGTTTTTT

j_gene: TRBJ2-2
v_gene: TRBV10-2
abundance: -
d_gene: TRBD2
CDR3aa: CASQDFAGGDTGELFF
CDR3nt: TGCGCCAGCCAGGATTTTGCGGGAGGAGACACCGGGGAGCTGTTTTTT

j_gene: TRBJ2-4
v_gene: TRBV19
abundance: once
d_gene: -
CDR3aa: CASSPKDGSNIQYF
CDR3nt: TGTGCCAGTAGTCCGAAAGACGGGTCAAACATTCAGTACTTC

j_gene: TRBJ1-5
v_gene: TRBV10-2
abundance: -
d_gene: -
CDR3aa: CASSDTRSGNQPQHF
CDR3nt: TGCGCCAGCAGTGATACCAGGAGTGGCAATCAGCCCCAGCATTTT